This T cell receptor (beta chain) appears in the sequencing data of a study of blood T cell repertoires in COVID-19. Clinical history as reported by participants underpinned cohort assignment. Measured with immunoSEQ multiplex PCR; TCRdb has only the in-frame clones, and not every one. The sample consists of a few hundred thousand clones, around 84% of them appearing once. The CDR3 runs 13 residues. Germline V lookup: CDR1 SGDLS, CDR2 YYNGEE. V lost 4 bases and J 4 bases, leaving 11 bases between the germline ends. The sample comprised PBMCs or T cells enriched from blood (not recorded which). This TCR was sampled from a woman aged 40 to 49 with acute COVID-19. The chain has TRBV9 and TRBJ1-2; no firm D call. The CDR3 sequence is CASSSDSVYGYTF. CDR3 sequence (DNA): TGTGCCAGCAGCTCAGACTCAGTCTATGGCTACACCTTC.